Presented here are 15 T cell receptor beta chains from one specimen sequenced in a study of T cell repertoires in cytomegalovirus infection. Using its own MiXCR run on the reads, TCRdb lists one record per CDR3 protein. Counted here are 480,000 or so distinct CDR3 sequences, roughly 12% occurring once; the ten biggest clones make up roughly a tenth. The source material was PBMCs. These receptor sequences come from a human donor in good health (CMV status not recorded). Some clones in this sample may be carry-over from other donors' samples.

This clonotype has just a few counts. The rearrangement joins TRBV7-3 to TRBJ1-1; possibly TRBD1 for D (6 bases). Trimming pared 6 bases from V and 1 base from J, leaving 12 bases between. Germline values: CDR1 SGHTA, CDR2 FQGTGA. The CDR3 consists of 14 residues. CDR3 sequence: CASSSQGWNTEAFF. CDR3 in DNA: TGTGCCAGCAGTTCACAGGGATGGAACACTGAAGCTTTCTTT.

Many counts were recorded for this clonotype. The rearrangement uses TRBV18 and TRBJ1-3; 7 positions match TRBD1. The CDR3 covers 14 residues. The V gene's germline CDR1 is KGHSH and CDR2 LQKENI. Trimming at V came to 6 bases and at J to 0 bases, leaving 2 bases not matched to a gene. For the CDR3, the DNA is TGTGCCAGCTCGTCAGGGGGCTCTGGAAACACCATATATTTT. This sequence encodes CASSSGGSGNTIYF. The full variable domain, its missing parts supplied by reference TRBV18 and TRBJ1-3, is NAGVMQNPRHLVRRRGQEARLRCSPMKGHSHVYWYRQLPEEGLKFMVYLQKENIIDESGMPKERFSAEFPKEGPSILRIQQVVRGDSAAYFCASSSGGSGNTIYFGEGSWLTVV.

This clonotype has at least ten counts. This chain uses TRBV12-3 or TRBV12-4 with TRBJ2-2; D ambiguous. CDR3 length equals 14 residues. The V and J ends lost 8 bases and 1 base respectively, with 11 bases between them. The CDR3 region is CASQRSGNTGELFF. The CDR3, as DNA: TGTGCCAGCCAGAGGTCGGGGAACACCGGGGAGCTGTTTTTT.

This clonotype was observed many times. The chain has TRBV13 and TRBJ2-7; 8 nucleotides line up with TRBD2. From germline, CDR1 is PRHDT and CDR2 FYEKMQ (reference sequence). The J segment lost 6 bases and the V segment lost 2 bases, leaving 6 bases of the junction unmatched. CDR3 size: 14 residues. CDR3 nucleotide sequence: TGTGCCAGCAGCTTAAATCGCGGGGGGACCGAGCAGTACTTC. Protein sequence: CASSLNRGGTEQYF.

Concerning this clonotype: A clone one base away is much larger, so this may be a read error. V is TRBV20-1 and J is TRBJ2-2, with D maybe TRBD1 (6 bases). The CDR3 extends over 14 amino acids. Germline loops: CDR1 DFQATT, CDR2 SNEGSKA (reference sequence). V was pared by 0 bases and J by 5 bases, with 10 bases between. CDR3 amino acids: CSARDHRATGELFF. CDR3 in DNA: TGCAGTGCTAGAGATCACAGGGCAACCGGGGAGCTGTTTTTT.

This clonotype was seen only a few times. The chain recombines TRBV3-1 with TRBJ1-1; D is unresolved. The CDR3 has 13 residues. Looked up from germline, CDR1 is LGHDT and CDR2 is YNNKEL (reference sequence). Between the trimmed V and J ends, which lost 4 bases and 2 bases, there was a span of 8 bases. The chain's CDR3 is CASSRVDNTEAFF. The CDR3 DNA sequence: TGTGCCAGCAGCCGAGTGGACAACACTGAAGCTTTCTTT.

This clonotype was picked up many times. V usage is TRBV7-6 and J usage is TRBJ1-2; 10 nucleotides line up with TRBD1. This CDR3 has 18 amino acids. Germline CDR1 and CDR2: SGHVS and FNYEAQ. After removal of 1 base from V and 4 bases from J, the junction contained 12 bases not matched to a gene. The CDR3, as DNA: TGTGCCAGCAGCTTAGGCTACCGGGACAGGGGAATCGGCTATGGCTACACCTTC. Residues: CASSLGYRDRGIGYGYTF.

This chain links TRBV20-1 with TRBJ1-4; no clear D. The CDR3 contains 12 residues. V dropped 2 bases and J dropped 4 bases, with 5 bases sitting between them. Germline V gene sequence: CDR1 DFQATT, CDR2 SNEGSKA (reference sequence). CDR3 sequence (DNA): TGCAGTGCTAGAACGGATAATGAAAAACTGTTTTTT. It is translated as CSARTDNEKLFF.

The rearrangement joins TRBV18 to TRBJ2-5; D is unclear. The CDR3 has 15 amino acids. The V gene lost 4 bases and the J gene lost 6 bases, with 18 bases spanning the gap. Germline CDR1 reads KGHSH; CDR2 reads LQKENI. This chain's CDR3 is CASSQALNLEQTQYF. CDR3 DNA sequence: TGTGCCAGCTCACAAGCCCTCAACCTAGAACAGACCCAGTACTTC.

This clonotype was seen a handful of times. J is TRBJ1-5 and V is TRBV2, with D possibly TRBD1 on 5 matching bases. The CDR3 loop spans 15 amino acids. The V gene's germline CDR1 is SNHLY and CDR2 FYNNEI. Between the trimmed V and J ends, which lost 8 bases and 8 bases, there was a span of 22 bases. The CDR3 protein is CASVYGTGLFEPQHF. CDR3 bases: TGTGCCAGCGTTTACGGGACGGGTCTTTTCGAGCCCCAGCATTTT.

V is TRBV3-1 and J is TRBJ1-2; 10 bases are shared with TRBD1. CDR3 length: 16 residues. V gave up 5 bases and J gave up 4 bases; unmatched junction bases: 10. Germline V gene data show CDR1 as LGHDT and CDR2 as YNNKEL (reference sequence). The CDR3 sequence: CASSEDWDRGLYGYTF. CDR3 DNA: TGTGCCAGCAGCGAGGATTGGGACAGGGGCCTCTATGGCTACACCTTC.

The V and J genes are TRBV7-6 and TRBJ2-1; 10 nucleotides match TRBD1. Germline loops: CDR1 SGHVS, CDR2 FNYEAQ. V lost 5 bases, J lost 8 bases, and 9 bases stayed unmatched. The CDR3 totals 15 residues. The CDR3 loop is CASSAPGTGEYEQFF. The CDR3 region has the DNA TGTGCCAGCAGCGCACCTGGGACAGGGGAGTATGAGCAGTTCTTC.

This clonotype was counted at least ten times. The CDR3 nucleotides read TGTGCCAGCAGTCTGGGACTAAGGAGGCCCCAGCATTTT. It encodes CASSLGLRRPQHF. The chain links TRBV27 to TRBJ1-5; a possible D gene is TRBD1 (5 bases). The CDR3 is 13 amino acids. The germline CDR1 and CDR2 sequences are MNHEY and SMNVEV (reference sequence). The V gene lost 5 bases and the J gene lost 9 bases, with 14 bases spanning the gap.

Ten or more counts support this clonotype. This chain links TRBV2 with TRBJ2-1, with D perhaps TRBD2 (6 bases). Germline CDR1 and CDR2: SNHLY and FYNNEI. The V end lost 4 bases, the J end lost 4 bases, and 17 bases lay between the germline ends. This CDR3 is built from 16 residues. The CDR3: CASSGPGASVYNEQFF. Here the CDR3 DNA reads TGTGCCAGCAGTGGGCCCGGGGCTAGCGTGTACAATGAGCAGTTCTTC.

This clonotype was recorded a few times. The chain joins TRBV7-3 to TRBJ1-2, with D perhaps TRBD1 (6 bases). This CDR3 has 15 amino acids. The germline gives CDR1 SGHTA, CDR2 FQGTGA. V was clipped by 5 bases and J by 3 bases, with 16 bases between them. This chain's CDR3 is CASSPQGLDDYGYTF. Written as DNA, the CDR3 is TGTGCCAGCAGCCCACAGGGCCTGGACGACTATGGCTACACCTTC.